This TCR beta chain derives from a study of cytomegalovirus exposure and HLA in healthy donors. Study-level background: Earlier, almost 120 million unique TCR beta sequences were recovered from around 200 million T cells by an analysis.

Vbeta (60) and Jbeta (13) primers were used in the PCR. Profiled with immunoSEQ multiplex PCR; TCRdb holds only in-frame clones, not every one. Among about 160,000 clones listed, 80% were seen once. General study results and limits: About 87% or about 30% of the time was how often most TCR beta V segments were productive, according to an earlier analysis. The authors listed 150 to 200 TCR beta chains as cytomegalovirus-associated. Later genetic work tied a missense DCLRE1C variant to beta-chain V and J trimming.

On this clone: As yet, its antigen is unknown.

This clonotype was obtained from a man between 18 and 29 years old in good health and CMV-seropositive. The material sequenced was PBMCs.

The CDR3 DNA reads as TGCAGCGTTGAAGATCAGAGGGGGACAGCCGCCTATGGCTACACCTTC. Amino acid sequence: CSVEDQRGTAAYGYTF. This rearrangement joins TRBV29-1 to TRBJ1-2; 7 nucleotides agree with TRBD1. This CDR3 is 16 amino acids long. V gave up 0 bases and J gave up 4 bases; unmatched junction bases: 11. Germline values: CDR1 SQVTM, CDR2 ANQGSEA.